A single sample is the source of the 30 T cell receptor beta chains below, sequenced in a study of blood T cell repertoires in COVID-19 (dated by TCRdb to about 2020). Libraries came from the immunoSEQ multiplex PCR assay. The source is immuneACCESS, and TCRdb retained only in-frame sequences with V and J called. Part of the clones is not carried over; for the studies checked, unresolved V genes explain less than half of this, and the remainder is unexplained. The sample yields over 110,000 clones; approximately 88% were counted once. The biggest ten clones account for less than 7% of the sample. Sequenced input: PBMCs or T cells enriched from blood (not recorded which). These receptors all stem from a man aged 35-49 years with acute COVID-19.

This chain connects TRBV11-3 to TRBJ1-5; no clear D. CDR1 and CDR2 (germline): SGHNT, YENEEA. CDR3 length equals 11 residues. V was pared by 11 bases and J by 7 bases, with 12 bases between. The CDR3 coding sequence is TGTGCCGCTCGGAGCCCCCAGCCCCAGCATTTT. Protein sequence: CAARSPQPQHF.

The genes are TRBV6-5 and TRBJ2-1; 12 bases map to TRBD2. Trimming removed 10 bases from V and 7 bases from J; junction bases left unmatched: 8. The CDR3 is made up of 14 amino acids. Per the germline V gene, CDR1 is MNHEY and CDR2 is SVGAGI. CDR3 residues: CAIKSSGGGNEQFF. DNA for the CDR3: TGTGCCATAAAGTCTAGCGGGGGGGGAAATGAGCAGTTCTTC.

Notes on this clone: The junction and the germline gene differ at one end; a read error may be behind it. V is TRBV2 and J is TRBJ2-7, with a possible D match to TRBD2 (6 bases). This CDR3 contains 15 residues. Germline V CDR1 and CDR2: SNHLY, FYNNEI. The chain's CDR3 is CASQPGGAISHEQYF. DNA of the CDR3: TGTGCCAGCCAACCGGGCGGGGCCATCTCCCACGAGCAGTACTTC.

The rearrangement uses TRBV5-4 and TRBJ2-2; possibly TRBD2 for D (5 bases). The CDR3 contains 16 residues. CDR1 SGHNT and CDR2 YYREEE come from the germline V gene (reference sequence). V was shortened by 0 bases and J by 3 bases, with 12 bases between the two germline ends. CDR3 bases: TGTGCCAGCAGCTTGGCCCCAGCGGCCGACACCGGGGAGCTGTTTTTT. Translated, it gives CASSLAPAADTGELFF.

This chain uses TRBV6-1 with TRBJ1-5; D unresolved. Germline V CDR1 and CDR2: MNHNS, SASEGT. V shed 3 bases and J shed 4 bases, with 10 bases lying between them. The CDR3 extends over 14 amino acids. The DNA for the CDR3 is TGTGCCAGCAGTGATGGCGGGGTTAATCAGCCCCAGCATTTT. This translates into CASSDGGVNQPQHF.

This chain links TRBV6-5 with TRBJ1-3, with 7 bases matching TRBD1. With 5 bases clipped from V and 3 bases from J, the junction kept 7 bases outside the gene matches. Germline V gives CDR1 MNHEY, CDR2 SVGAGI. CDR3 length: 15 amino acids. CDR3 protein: CASSPDREYGNTIYF. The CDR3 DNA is TGTGCCAGCAGTCCCGACAGGGAGTATGGAAACACCATATATTTT.

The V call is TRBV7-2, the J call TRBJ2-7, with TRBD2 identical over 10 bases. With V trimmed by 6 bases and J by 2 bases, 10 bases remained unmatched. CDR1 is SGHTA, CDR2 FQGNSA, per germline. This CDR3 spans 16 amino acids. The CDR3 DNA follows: TGTGCCAGCAGAATAGCTAGCGGGGGTGGGGCCTACGAGCAGTACTTC. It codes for CASRIASGGGAYEQYF.

CDR3 DNA sequence: TGTGCCAGCAGCCTGGGACAGTTTAATGAAAAACTGTTTTTT. Its translation is CASSLGQFNEKLFF. The chain couples TRBV5-5 to TRBJ1-4; TRBD1 agrees at 7 bases. Trimming cost V 4 bases and J 4 bases; bases outside gene matches: 4. The length of the CDR3 is 14 residues. Germline-derived CDR1 and CDR2 are SGHKS and YYEKEE (reference sequence). Based on the CDR3 plus reference TRBV5-5 and TRBJ1-4, the full variable domain is DAGVTQSPTHLIKTRGQQVTLRCSPISGHKSVSWYQQVLGQGPQFIFQYYEKEERGRGNFPDRFSARQFPNYSSELNVNALLLGDSALYLCASSLGQFNEKLFFGSGTQLSVL.

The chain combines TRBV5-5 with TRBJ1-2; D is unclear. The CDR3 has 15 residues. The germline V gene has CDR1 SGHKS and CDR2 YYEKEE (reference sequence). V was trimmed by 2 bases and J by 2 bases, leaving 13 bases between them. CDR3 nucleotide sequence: TGTGCCAGCAGCTTAACGTTACGGAGCAACTATGGCTACACCTTC. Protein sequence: CASSLTLRSNYGYTF.

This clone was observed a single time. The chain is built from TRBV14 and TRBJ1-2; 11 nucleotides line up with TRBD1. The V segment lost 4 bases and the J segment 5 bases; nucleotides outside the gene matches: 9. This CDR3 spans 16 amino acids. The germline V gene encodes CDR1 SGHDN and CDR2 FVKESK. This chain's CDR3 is CASSPRTGGGLYGYTF. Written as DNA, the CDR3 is TGTGCCAGCAGCCCACGGACAGGGGGCGGGCTATATGGCTACACCTTC.

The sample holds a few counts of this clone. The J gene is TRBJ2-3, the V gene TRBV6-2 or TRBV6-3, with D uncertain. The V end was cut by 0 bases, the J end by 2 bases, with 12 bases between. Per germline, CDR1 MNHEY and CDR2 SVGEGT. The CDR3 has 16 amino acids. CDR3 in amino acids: CASSYSQVMVTDTQYF. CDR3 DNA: TGTGCCAGCAGTTACTCCCAGGTGATGGTCACAGATACGCAGTATTTT.

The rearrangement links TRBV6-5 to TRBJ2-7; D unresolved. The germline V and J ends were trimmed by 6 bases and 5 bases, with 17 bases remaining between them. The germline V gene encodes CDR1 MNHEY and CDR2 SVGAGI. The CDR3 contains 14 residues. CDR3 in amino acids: CASSHPTGLDEQYF. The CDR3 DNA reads TGTGCCAGCAGCCATCCCACCGGGTTGGACGAGCAGTACTTC.

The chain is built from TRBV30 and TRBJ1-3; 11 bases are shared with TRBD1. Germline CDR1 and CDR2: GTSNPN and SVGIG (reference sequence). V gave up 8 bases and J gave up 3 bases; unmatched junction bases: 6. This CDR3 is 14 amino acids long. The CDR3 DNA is TGTGCCCTCGGGACAGGGGGAAATGGAAACACCATATATTTT. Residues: CALGTGGNGNTIYF.

CDR3 loop: CAWSVQGAKGREQFF. In DNA, the CDR3 is TGTGCCTGGAGTGTACAGGGCGCCAAGGGTCGAGAGCAGTTCTTC. V and J are TRBV30 and TRBJ2-1; weak D call: TRBD1 (6 bases). Deletions cut 0 bases from V and 10 bases from J, with 19 bases between. The CDR3 is 15 residues long. Per germline, CDR1 GTSNPN and CDR2 SVGIG (reference sequence).

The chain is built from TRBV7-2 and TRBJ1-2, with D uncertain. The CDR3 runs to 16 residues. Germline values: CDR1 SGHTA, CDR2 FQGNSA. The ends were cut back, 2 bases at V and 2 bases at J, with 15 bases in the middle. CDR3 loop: CASSLNGGNLNYGYTF. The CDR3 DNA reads TGTGCCAGCAGCTTAAATGGCGGAAACCTAAACTATGGCTACACCTTC.

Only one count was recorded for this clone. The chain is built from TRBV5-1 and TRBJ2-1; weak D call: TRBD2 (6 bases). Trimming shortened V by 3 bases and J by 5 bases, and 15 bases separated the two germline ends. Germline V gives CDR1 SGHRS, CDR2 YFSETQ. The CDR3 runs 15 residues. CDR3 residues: CASSSGSRANNEQFF. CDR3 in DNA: TGCGCCAGCAGCTCCGGGAGCAGGGCCAACAATGAGCAGTTCTTC.

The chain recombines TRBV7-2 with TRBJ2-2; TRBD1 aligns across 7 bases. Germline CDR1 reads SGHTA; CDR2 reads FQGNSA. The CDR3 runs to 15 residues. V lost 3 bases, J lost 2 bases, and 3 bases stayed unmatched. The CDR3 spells CASSFGTANTGELFF. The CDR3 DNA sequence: TGTGCCAGCAGCTTTGGGACAGCAAACACCGGGGAGCTGTTTTTT. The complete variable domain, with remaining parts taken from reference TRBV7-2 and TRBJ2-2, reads GAGVSQSPSNKVTEKGKDVELRCDPISGHTALYWYRQSLGQGLEFLIYFQGNSAPDKSGLPSDRFSAERTGGSVSTLTIQRTQQEDSAVYLCASSFGTANTGELFFGEGSRLTVL.

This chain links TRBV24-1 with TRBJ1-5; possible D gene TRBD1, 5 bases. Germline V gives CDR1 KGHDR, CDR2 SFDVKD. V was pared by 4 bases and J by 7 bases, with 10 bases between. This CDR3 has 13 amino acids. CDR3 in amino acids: CATSDTTEQPQHF. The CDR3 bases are TGTGCCACCAGTGACACGACAGAGCAGCCCCAGCATTTT.

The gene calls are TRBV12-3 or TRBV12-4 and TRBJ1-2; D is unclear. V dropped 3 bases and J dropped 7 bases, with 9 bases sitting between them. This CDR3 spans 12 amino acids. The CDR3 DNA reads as TGTGCCAGCAGTTTCGGCGGTCCTGGCTACACCTTC. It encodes CASSFGGPGYTF.

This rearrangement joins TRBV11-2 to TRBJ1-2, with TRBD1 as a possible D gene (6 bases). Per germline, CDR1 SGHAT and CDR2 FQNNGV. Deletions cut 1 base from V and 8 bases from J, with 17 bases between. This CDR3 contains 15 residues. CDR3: CASSLVGGGVDGYTF. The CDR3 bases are TGTGCCAGCAGCTTAGTAGGGGGGGGAGTGGACGGCTACACCTTC.

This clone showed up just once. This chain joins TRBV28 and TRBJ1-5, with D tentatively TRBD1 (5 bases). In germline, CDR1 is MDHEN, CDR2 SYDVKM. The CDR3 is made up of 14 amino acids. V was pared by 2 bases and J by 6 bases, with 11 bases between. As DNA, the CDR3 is TGTGCCAGCAGTTTAGTGTGGGGCGGTCAGCCCCAGCATTTT. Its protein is CASSLVWGGQPQHF.

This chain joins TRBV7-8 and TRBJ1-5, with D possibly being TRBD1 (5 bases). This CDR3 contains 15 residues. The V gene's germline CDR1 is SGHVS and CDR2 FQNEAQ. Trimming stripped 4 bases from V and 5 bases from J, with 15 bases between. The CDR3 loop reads CASSWRDGGDQPQHF. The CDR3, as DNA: TGTGCCAGCAGCTGGAGAGACGGGGGAGATCAGCCCCAGCATTTT.

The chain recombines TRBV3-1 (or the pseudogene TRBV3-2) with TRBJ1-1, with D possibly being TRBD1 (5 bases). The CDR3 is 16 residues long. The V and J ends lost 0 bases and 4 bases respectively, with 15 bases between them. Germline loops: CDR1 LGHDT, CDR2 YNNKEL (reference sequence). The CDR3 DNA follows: TGTGCCAGCAGCCAAGACCCGGTAAGGGGAGGCACTGAAGCTTTCTTT. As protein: CASSQDPVRGGTEAFF.

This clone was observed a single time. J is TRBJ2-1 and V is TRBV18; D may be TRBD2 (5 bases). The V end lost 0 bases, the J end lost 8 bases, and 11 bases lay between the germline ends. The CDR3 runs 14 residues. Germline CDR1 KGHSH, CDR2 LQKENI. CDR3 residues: CASSPPPAGDEQFF. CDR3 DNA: TGTGCCAGCTCACCACCTCCAGCCGGGGATGAGCAGTTCTTC.

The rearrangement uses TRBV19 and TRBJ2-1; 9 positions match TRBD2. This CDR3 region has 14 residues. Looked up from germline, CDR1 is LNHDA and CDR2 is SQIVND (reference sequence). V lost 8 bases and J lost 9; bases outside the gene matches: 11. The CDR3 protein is CASSTSGPHSEQFF. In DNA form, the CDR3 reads TGTGCCAGTTCGACTAGCGGTCCGCACTCTGAGCAGTTCTTC.

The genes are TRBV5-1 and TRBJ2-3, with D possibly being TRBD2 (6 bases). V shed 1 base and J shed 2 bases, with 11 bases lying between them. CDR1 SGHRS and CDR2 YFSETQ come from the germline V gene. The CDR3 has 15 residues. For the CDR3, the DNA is TGCGCCAGCAGCTTGACTAGCTACCTCACAGATACGCAGTATTTT. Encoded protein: CASSLTSYLTDTQYF. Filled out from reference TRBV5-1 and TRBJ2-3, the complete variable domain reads KAGVTQTPRYLIKTRGQQVTLSCSPISGHRSVSWYQQTPGQGLQFLFEYFSETQRNKGNFPGRFSGRQFSNSRSEMNVSTLELGDSALYLCASSLTSYLTDTQYFGPGTRLTVL.

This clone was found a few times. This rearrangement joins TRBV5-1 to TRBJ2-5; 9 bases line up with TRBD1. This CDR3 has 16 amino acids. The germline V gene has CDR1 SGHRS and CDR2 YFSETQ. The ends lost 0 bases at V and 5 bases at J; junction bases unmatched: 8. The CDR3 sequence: CASSLDFTGGGETQYF. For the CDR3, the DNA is TGCGCCAGCAGCTTGGATTTCACAGGGGGCGGGGAGACCCAGTACTTC.

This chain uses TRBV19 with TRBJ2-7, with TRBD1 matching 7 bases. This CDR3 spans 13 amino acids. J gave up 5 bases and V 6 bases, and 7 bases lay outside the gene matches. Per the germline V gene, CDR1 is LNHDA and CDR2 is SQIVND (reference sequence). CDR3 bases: TGTGCCAGTAGCTACAGGGGTATCCACGAGCAGTACTTC. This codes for CASSYRGIHEQYF.

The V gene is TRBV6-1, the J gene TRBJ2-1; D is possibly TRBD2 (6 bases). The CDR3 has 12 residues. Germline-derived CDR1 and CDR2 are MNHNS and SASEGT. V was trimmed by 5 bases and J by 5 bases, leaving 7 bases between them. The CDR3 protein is CASSLADNEQFF. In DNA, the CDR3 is TGTGCCAGCAGTTTAGCGGACAATGAGCAGTTCTTC.

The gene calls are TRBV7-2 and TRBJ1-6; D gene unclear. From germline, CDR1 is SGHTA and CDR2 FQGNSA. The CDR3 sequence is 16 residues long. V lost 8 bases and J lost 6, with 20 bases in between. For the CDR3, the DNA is TGTGCCAGCCGATCCTACCCGACTGACGTTAATTCACCCCTCCACTTT. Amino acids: CASRSYPTDVNSPLHF.